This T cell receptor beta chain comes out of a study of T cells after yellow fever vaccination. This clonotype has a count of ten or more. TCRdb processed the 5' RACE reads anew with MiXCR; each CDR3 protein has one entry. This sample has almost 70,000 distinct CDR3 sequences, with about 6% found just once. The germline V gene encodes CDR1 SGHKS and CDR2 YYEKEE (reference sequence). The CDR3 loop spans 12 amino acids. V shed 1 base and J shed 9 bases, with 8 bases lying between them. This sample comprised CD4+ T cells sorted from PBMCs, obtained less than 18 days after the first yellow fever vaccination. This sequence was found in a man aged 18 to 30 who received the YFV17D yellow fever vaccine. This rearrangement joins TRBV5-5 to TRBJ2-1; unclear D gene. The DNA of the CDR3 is TGTGCCAGCAGCTTGATCGCGAGTGAGCAGTTCTTC. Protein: CASSLIASEQFF.